This TCR beta chain was recovered during a study of shared clonotypes between healthy human individuals. General study findings and limits: An expected dependence of interdonor clonotype sharing on sequencing depth was noted.

The germline CDR1 and CDR2 sequences are LNHDA and SQIVND (reference sequence). Between the trimmed V and J ends, which lost 5 bases and 6 bases, there was a span of 8 bases. The CDR3 contains 11 residues. As for this clone: Its antigen is as yet unknown.

Method: immunoSEQ multiplex PCR; TCRdb's copy keeps in-frame clones and lacks some. The sample includes roughly 700,000 clones, roughly 87% seen only once; the top ten take less than 40%. Sequenced sample: memory CD8+ T cells from PBMCs. This sample's subset: CD45RO+ cells pooled with CCR7-negative TemRA cells. The sequence was collected from a man in his late teens or twenties in good health. Some clones in this sample may be carry-over from other donors' samples. The chain links TRBV19 to TRBJ2-7; D unresolved. CDR3 bases: TGTGCCAGTAGTCTCCCCGGCGAGCAGTACTTC. The encoded protein is CASSLPGEQYF.